These T cell receptor beta chains were read from a single sample in a study of cytomegalovirus exposure and HLA in healthy donors. TCRdb's copy holds only in-frame clones and misses some; the assay was immunoSEQ multiplex PCR. The sample lists about 120,000 clones, under 80% occurring once. The sample was PBMCs. The origin of the receptors is a man in his sixties in good health and CMV-seropositive. CDR3s include the opening cysteine and the closing phenylalanine or tryptophan. A D gene is named only where the DNA matches it firmly. Some rows have no size entry. The others give once, few or many, or a class for an expanded clone.

TRBJ2-5 . . TRBV10-2 TGCGCCAGCAGGGATGGGTGGGCCCAAGAGACCCAGTACTTC CASRDGWAQETQYF
TRBJ1-1 . few TRBV28 TGTGCCAGCAGTCCCCCCCGGGGGGTGAGTACTGAAGCTTTCTTT CASSPPRGVSTEAFF
TRBJ1-5 . . TRBV6-1 TGTGCCAGCACCCCGCTGCCGGAAACCGGGCAGCCCCAGCATTTT CASTPLPETGQPQHF
TRBJ1-2 . . TRBV11-2 TGTGCCAGCAGCTTAGCAGGGCCCAACTATGGCTACACCTTC CASSLAGPNYGYTF
TRBJ1-1 . . TRBV5-1 TGCGCCAGCAGCTTGGTTAGATTCCTGAACACTGAAGCTTTCTTT CASSLVRFLNTEAFF
TRBJ1-5 TRBD1 . TRBV5-1 TGCGCCAGCAGCTTGACAGGGGGCGGCCAGCCCCAGCATTTT CASSLTGGGQPQHF
TRBJ2-6 . . TRBV21-1 TGTGCCAGCAGCTATAGACGGGAGTTCTCTGGGGCCAACGTCCTGACTTTC CASSYRREFSGANVLTF
TRBJ1-1 . . TRBV30 TGTGCCTGGAGAAACAGGAACACTGAAGCTTTCTTT CAWRNRNTEAFF
TRBJ2-7 TRBD1 . TRBV11-2 TGTGCCAGCAGCCTCACAGGGGGCGTAAGCCCCTACGAGCAGTACTTC CASSLTGGVSPYEQYF
TRBJ2-3 . . TRBV5-1 TGCGCCAGCAGCTTGAACTCCGTGCAGGGCACAGATACGCAGTATTTT CASSLNSVQGTDTQYF
TRBJ2-3 . . TRBV19 TGTGCCAGTAGTATCTCGGTACTCACAGATACGCAGTATTTT CASSISVLTDTQYF
TRBJ1-2 TRBD1 . TRBV2 TGTGCCAGCAGCCGAGTCCGGGACAGGACTAACTATGGCTACACCTTC CASSRVRDRTNYGYTF
TRBJ2-3 . . TRBV7-8 TGTGCTTCAAGGGGGCGCCGGGGGGGCCGAGATACGCAGTATTTT CASRGRRGGRDTQYF
TRBJ1-1 . . TRBV28 TGTGCCAGCAGACCCGGGGGCGGGGGAGGAACTGAAGCTTTCTTT CASRPGGGGGTEAFF
TRBJ1-5 TRBD1 . TRBV30 TGTGCCTGGGACAGGGTAGAGGGGCCCCAGCATTTT CAWDRVEGPQHF
TRBJ1-5 . . TRBV6-5 TGTGCCAGCACCGTAAAAGGGGGGGTTCAGCCCCAGCATTTT CASTVKGGVQPQHF
TRBJ2-3 . . TRBV5-1 TGCGCCAGCAGCTTCCCCGGACTAGGGGGGACAGATACGCAGTATTTT CASSFPGLGGTDTQYF
TRBJ1-4 . . TRBV7-9 TGTGCCAGCATGGGAGGGAATGAAAAACTGTTTTTT CASMGGNEKLFF
TRBJ1-4 . . TRBV2 TGTGCCAGCAGTAACAGGAATACTAATGAAAAACTGTTTTTT CASSNRNTNEKLFF
TRBJ2-1 TRBD2 . TRBV27 TGTGCCAGCAGTACTAGCGGGACCTACAATGAGCAGTTCTTC CASSTSGTYNEQFF
TRBJ2-7 . once TRBV10-3 TGTGCCATCAGTGACGGCAGGGTCGGAGAGCAGTACTTC CAISDGRVGEQYF
TRBJ1-3 . few TRBV28 TGTGCCAGCACCTCTTTTCGCCTATGGGAGGTCGGAAACACCATATATTTT CASTSFRLWEVGNTIYF
TRBJ1-2 . . TRBV12-5 TGTGCTAGTGCCGTGGACATAAACTATGGCTACACCTTC CASAVDINYGYTF
TRBJ2-7 TRBD2 once TRBV6-1 TGTGCCAGCTCGGGGGGACTAGCGGACCGTTACGAGCAGTACTTC CASSGGLADRYEQYF
TRBJ2-5 TRBD2 . TRBV18 TGTGCCAGCTCACCAACTAGCGGGCCCGAAGAGACCCAGTACTTC CASSPTSGPEETQYF
TRBJ1-3 . . TRBV30 TGTGCCTCCGGACAGTACTCTGGAAACACCATATATTTT CASGQYSGNTIYF
TRBJ1-2 TRBD1 once TRBV13 TGTGCCAGCAGCTTTGGACAGGGGAACTATGGCTACACCTTC CASSFGQGNYGYTF
TRBJ2-7 . . TRBV25-1 TGTGCCAGCAGCGGACATGCGGCCTACGAGCAGTACTTC CASSGHAAYEQYF
TRBJ1-2 . . TRBV29-1 TGCAGCGTTGTGCCGACTAAGGACTATGGCTACACCTTC CSVVPTKDYGYTF
TRBJ2-5 . . TRBV11-3 TGTGCCAGCAGCCCAGGAGGTGGGGACACCCAAGGGACCCAGTACTTC CASSPGGGDTQGTQYF
TRBJ2-1 . . TRBV2 TGTGCCAGCAGCCCCGTACTGTACAATGAGCAGTTCTTC CASSPVLYNEQFF
TRBJ1-3 . . TRBV29-1 TGCAGCGCTTACACCACTGGAAACACCATATATTTT CSAYTTGNTIYF
TRBJ2-7 TRBD1 . TRBV4-1 TGCGCCAGCAGCCAAGAGGGTCCGGGACAGAGTTTCTCCTACGAGCAGTACTTC CASSQEGPGQSFSYEQYF
TRBJ1-1 . . TRBV2 TGTGCCAGCAAAGCGGGAGGAACTGAAGCTTTCTTT CASKAGGTEAFF
TRBJ1-1 . . TRBV5-1 TGCGCCAGCAGCTACACGACAGGTATGAACACTGAAGCTTTCTTT CASSYTTGMNTEAFF
TRBJ1-1 . few TRBV13 TGTGCCAGCAGCCGGACACGGAACACTGAAGCTTTCTTT CASSRTRNTEAFF
TRBJ1-5 . few TRBV28 TGTGCCAGCAGTTTATACCGGGGTACGCCCCAGCATTTT CASSLYRGTPQHF
TRBJ2-2 . . TRBV2 TGTGCCAGCAGTGGTCTATCAGAGCTGTTTTTT CASSGLSELFF
TRBJ1-5 . . TRBV7-9 TGTGCCAGCAGCTTAGGGGGGGATCAGCCCCAGCATTTT CASSLGGDQPQHF
TRBJ2-7 . . TRBV5-4 TGTGCCAGCAGCCTTCCGGGTAACGAGCAGTACTTC CASSLPGNEQYF
TRBJ2-7 . . TRBV10-3 TGTGCCATCGAGAACGACACGTCCTACGAGCAGTACTTC CAIENDTSYEQYF
TRBJ1-1 . . TRBV4-2 TGTGCCAGCAGCCCGAAGACAGTCCGGAACACTGAAGCTTTCTTT CASSPKTVRNTEAFF
TRBJ1-3 TRBD1 . TRBV2 TGTGCCAGCAGTGAATGGGGACAGGGCCTCTCTGGAAACACCATATATTTT CASSEWGQGLSGNTIYF
TRBJ1-2 TRBD1 . TRBV5-1 TGCGCCAGCAGGGAGACAGGGAGATATGGCTACACCTTC CASRETGRYGYTF
TRBJ2-7 . . TRBV2 TGTGCCAGCAGACAGGACGTCTCCTCCTACGAGCAGTACTTC CASRQDVSSYEQYF
TRBJ2-7 . . TRBV6-6 TGTGCCAGCAGTTTCAACAGCTACGAGCAGTACTTC CASSFNSYEQYF
TRBJ1-5 TRBD1 few TRBV19 TGTGCCAGTAGTAGAAGTACAGGGGATAGCAATCAGCCCCAGCATTTT CASSRSTGDSNQPQHF
TRBJ1-1 TRBD1 . TRBV5-4 TGTGCCAGCAGCTCCTACACAGGGGGGAACACTGAAGCTTTCTTT CASSSYTGGNTEAFF
TRBJ1-3 . . TRBV18 TGTGCCAGCTCACCTCCCGGCAGCGTACGGGCTGGAAACACCATATATTTT CASSPPGSVRAGNTIYF
TRBJ2-5 . . TRBV2 TGTGCCAGCAGTTCAGGGGGGGAGACCCAGTACTTC CASSSGGETQYF
TRBJ1-1 . . TRBV10-3 TGTGCCAGCAGTGAAGCGGGAAGACAGAGGTCCGGCACTGAAGCTTTCTTT CASSEAGRQRSGTEAFF
TRBJ1-6 TRBD1 . TRBV7-9 TGTGCCAGCAGCTTACCGACAGGGAGCTCCTATAATTCACCCCTCCACTTT CASSLPTGSSYNSPLHF
TRBJ2-1 . . TRBV5-6 TGTGCCAGCAGTCGGCCGGGAATTTTGGACAATGAGCAGTTCTTC CASSRPGILDNEQFF
TRBJ1-4 TRBD1 . TRBV25-1 TGTGCCAGCAGTGATCCCCAGGGGGCTGGAGAAAAACTGTTTTTT CASSDPQGAGEKLFF
TRBJ1-4 TRBD1 few TRBV5-1 TGCGCCAGCAGCCTCCGGGACAGCCGAGAAAAACTGTTTTTT CASSLRDSREKLFF